The 23 T cell receptor beta chains below were found in one sample sequenced in a study of Graves' ophthalmopathy and Graves' hyperthyroidism. Scientists amplified the TCR beta CDR3 regions from RNA transcripts. An initial RT-PCR round employing HTBI primers preceded a second-round multiplex PCR. One entry per CDR3 protein results from TCRdb running MiXCR on the multiplex PCR reads. Among about 210,000 distinct CDR3 sequences, 25% to 30% were seen once, and the ten largest hold about 9.3%. The source material was peripheral blood. Receptors originate from a man aged 50 or older with Graves' ophthalmopathy.

This clonotype was detected many times. This rearrangement joins TRBV14 to TRBJ1-1, with D possibly matching TRBD1 (5 bases). Per germline, CDR1 SGHDN and CDR2 FVKESK. CDR3 length: 15 residues. V was trimmed by 1 base and J by 0 bases, leaving 9 bases between them. The CDR3 loop is CASSQGGPMNTEAFF. The CDR3 DNA sequence: TGTGCCAGCAGCCAAGGGGGCCCGATGAACACTGAAGCTTTCTTT. Full variable domain (remainder filled in from reference TRBV14 and TRBJ1-1): EAGVTQFPSHSVIEKGQTVTLRCDPISGHDNLYWYRRVMGKEIKFLLHFVKESKQDESGMPNNRFLAERTGGTYSTLKVQPAELEDSGVYFCASSQGGPMNTEAFFGQGTRLTVV.

Written as DNA, the CDR3 is TGCAGCGTTGCTTGGAACACCGGGGAGCTGTTTTTT. Amino acid sequence: CSVAWNTGELFF. J is TRBJ2-2 and V is TRBV29-1; D gene unclear. The V gene lost 4 bases and the J gene lost 1 base, with 4 bases spanning the gap. CDR3 length: 12 amino acids. Germline assignment: CDR1 SQVTM and CDR2 ANQGSEA.

The rearrangement uses TRBV5-1 and TRBJ1-2; the D gene is possibly TRBD1 (5 bases). Germline V CDR1 and CDR2: SGHRS, YFSETQ. V shed 0 bases and J shed 7 bases, with 10 bases lying between them. The CDR3 totals 13 residues. The CDR3 DNA reads as TGCGCCAGCAGCTTGGAGGGGTTCTCTGGCTACACCTTC. It is translated as CASSLEGFSGYTF.

The sample holds many counts of this clonotype. The J gene is TRBJ2-7, the V gene TRBV6-1; D not resolved. This CDR3 has 13 residues. CDR1 and CDR2 from the germline V gene are MNHNS and SASEGT. The V end was cut by 0 bases, the J end by 2 bases, with 5 bases between. Here the CDR3 DNA reads TGTGCCAGCAGTGAAGCGGACCCCTACGAGCAGTACTTC. Translation: CASSEADPYEQYF.

This clonotype occurred many times. V is TRBV7-8 and J is TRBJ2-7; TRBD2 is a possible D gene (6 bases). CDR3 length: 13 amino acids. Trimming pared 2 bases from V and 5 bases from J, leaving 10 bases between. Germline V CDR1 and CDR2: SGHVS, FQNEAQ. The chain's CDR3 is CASSLMGGDEQYF. The CDR3 nucleotides read TGTGCCAGCAGCTTAATGGGGGGAGACGAGCAGTACTTC. The full variable domain, with the rest looked up from reference TRBV7-8 and TRBJ2-7, is GAGVSQSPRYKVAKRGQDVALRCDPISGHVSLFWYQQALGQGPEFLTYFQNEAQLDKSGLPSDRFFAERPEGSVSTLKIQRTQQEDSAVYLCASSLMGGDEQYFGPGTRLTVT.

This clonotype was found many times. The gene calls are TRBV12-3 or TRBV12-4 and TRBJ2-1, with D possibly called TRBD1 or TRBD2 (5 bases each). The V and J ends lost 7 bases and 3 bases respectively, with 16 bases between them. This CDR3 has 15 residues. CDR3 nucleotide sequence: TGTGCCAGCAATGACCGGGACCAAAGCTACAATGAGCAGTTCTTC. This gives the protein CASNDRDQSYNEQFF.

This clonotype was seen ten or more times. The CDR3 reads CASSSLRMDRLTTEAFF. DNA for the CDR3: TGTGCCAGCAGTTCTCTAAGAATGGACAGGTTGACGACGGAAGCTTTCTTT. The chain carries TRBV6-2 or TRBV6-3 and TRBJ1-1, with TRBD1 matching over 7 bases. Germline values: CDR1 MNHEY, CDR2 SVGEGT. This CDR3 has 17 amino acids. The V segment lost 4 bases and the J segment 8 bases; nucleotides outside the gene matches: 19.

This clonotype was counted at least ten times. This clone may be a read error of a much larger clone one base away. The CDR3 end shows no conserved phenylalanine or tryptophan, and so a read error is likely. The chain employs TRBV4-1 and TRBJ2-5; D is undetermined. V was cut by 3 bases and J by 1 base, with 6 bases left in between. This CDR3 contains 13 residues. Germline V CDR1 and CDR2: MGHRA, YSYEKL. The CDR3 DNA reads as TGCGCCAGCAGCCAGCCATTCCAAGAGACCCAGTACCTC. Protein sequence: CASSQPFQETQYL.

V and J are TRBV30 and TRBJ1-6; D is uncertain. V lost 5 bases and J 7 bases, leaving 18 bases between the germline ends. Germline V CDR1 and CDR2: GTSNPN, SVGIG (reference sequence). The CDR3 has 15 residues. The CDR3 loop is CAWEGNGGQNSPLHF. CDR3 sequence (DNA): TGTGCCTGGGAGGGCAACGGCGGTCAGAATTCACCCCTCCACTTT.

V gene TRBV30 combines with J gene TRBJ2-5; unclear D gene. Germline lookup yields CDR1 GTSNPN and CDR2 SVGIG (reference sequence). The CDR3 runs 12 residues. V was trimmed by 4 bases and J by 5 bases, leaving 11 bases between them. The CDR3 region has the DNA TGTGCCTGGATGAGCCCCGGGGAGACCCAGTACTTC. Translation: CAWMSPGETQYF.

The sample holds many counts of this clonotype. The rearrangement links TRBV28 to TRBJ1-5; D is perhaps TRBD1 (5 bases). The CDR3 has 15 residues. V was clipped by 2 bases and J by 4 bases, with 12 bases between them. Germline-derived CDR1 and CDR2 are MDHEN and SYDVKM. The CDR3 is CASSLKGLGNQPQHF. The DNA of the CDR3 is TGTGCCAGCAGTTTAAAGGGGCTTGGGAATCAGCCCCAGCATTTT.

This chain links TRBV6-1 with TRBJ2-7; D not resolved. Germline assignment: CDR1 MNHNS and CDR2 SASEGT. The V end lost 2 bases, the J end lost 7 bases, and 6 bases lay between the germline ends. The CDR3 totals 11 residues. The CDR3 region is CASSEPTEQYF. The DNA of the CDR3 is TGTGCCAGCAGTGAACCAACGGAGCAGTACTTC.

At least ten counts were recorded for this clonotype. The genes are TRBV28 and TRBJ2-5; 7 bases are shared with TRBD1. The CDR3 is made up of 16 amino acids. In germline, CDR1 is MDHEN, CDR2 SYDVKM. With V trimmed by 5 bases and J by 4 bases, 13 bases remained unmatched. CDR3 residues: CASSRPSTGLRETQYF. The CDR3 bases are TGTGCCAGCAGTCGACCCTCGACAGGGTTGAGAGAGACCCAGTACTTC.

This clonotype was detected ten times or more. This sequence joins TRBV10-1 and TRBJ2-7; perhaps TRBD2 as D (6 bases). Trimming removed 11 bases at V and 1 base at J, with 12 bases between. The CDR3 runs 12 residues. The V gene's germline CDR1 is WNHNN and CDR2 SYGVQD (reference sequence). CDR3 nucleotides: TGCGCCTGCGCGACTAGTTCCTACGAGCAGTACTTC. Translation: CACATSSYEQYF.

This clonotype was detected many times. The genes are TRBV12-3 or TRBV12-4 and TRBJ2-3, with 9 positions matching TRBD2. V lost 2 bases to trimming and J lost 0 bases; unmatched junction nucleotides: 6. The CDR3 is 17 residues long. CDR3 residues: CASSLWLSGRSTDTQYF. For the CDR3, the DNA is TGTGCCAGCAGTTTATGGTTGAGCGGGAGGAGCACAGATACGCAGTATTTT.

On this clonotype itself: A single base separates this from a much larger clone, so it may be a read error. This rearrangement joins TRBV20-1 to TRBJ2-2; D gene unclear. The CDR3 runs to 12 residues. Germline CDR1 is DFQATT and CDR2 is SNEGSKA (reference sequence). Trimming left V 6 bases short and J 9 bases short, with 14 bases between. In nucleotides, the CDR3 is TGCAGTGCCACCTCTTTGGGCAGGGAGCTGTTTTTT. Protein sequence: CSATSLGRELFF.

V is TRBV6-5 and J is TRBJ1-2; no clear D gene. V dropped 2 bases and J dropped 0 bases, with 7 bases sitting between them. Per the germline V gene, CDR1 is MNHEY and CDR2 is SVGAGI. This CDR3 has 14 amino acids. The DNA for the CDR3 is TGTGCCAGCAGTTACGATGCAACTAACTATGGCTACACCTTC. Its translation is CASSYDATNYGYTF.

V and J are TRBV20-1 and TRBJ2-7; no firm D call. CDR3 size: 14 residues. Germline loops: CDR1 DFQATT, CDR2 SNEGSKA (reference sequence). The V end was cut by 2 bases, the J end by 5 bases, with 16 bases between. Written as DNA, the CDR3 is TGCAGTGCTAGACCTGGGCAGTTGGGTAACGAGCAGTACTTC. It encodes CSARPGQLGNEQYF.

This clonotype was observed many times. The chain couples TRBV6-5 to TRBJ2-7; no firm D call. Trimming cost V 1 base and J 3 bases, with 7 bases left between them. This CDR3 has 13 amino acids. CDR1 and CDR2 (germline): MNHEY, SVGAGI. The CDR3 DNA reads TGTGCCAGCAGTTACTTAGGCAGCTACGAGCAGTACTTC. It codes for CASSYLGSYEQYF.

This clonotype was observed many times. The genes are TRBV27 and TRBJ2-4; D is possibly TRBD1 or TRBD2 (5 bases each). V lost 7 bases, J lost 8 bases, and 18 bases lay in between. CDR3 length equals 14 residues. Germline CDR1 reads MNHEY; CDR2 reads SMNVEV (reference sequence). This CDR3 reads CASTPRGVQDIQYF. DNA of the CDR3: TGTGCCAGCACCCCTAGAGGGGTCCAGGACATTCAGTACTTC.

The chain is built from TRBV12-3 or TRBV12-4 and TRBJ1-1, with D unclear. The CDR3 spans 13 residues. With 3 bases removed from V and 5 bases from J, the gap between germline ends came to 10 bases. The CDR3 nucleotides read TGTGCCAGCAGTTTTCTCGGGGATACTGAAGCTTTCTTT. The encoded protein is CASSFLGDTEAFF.

This clonotype was recorded at least ten times. V usage is TRBV11-1 and J usage is TRBJ2-3; weak D call: TRBD1 (6 bases). V was cut by 5 bases and J by 3 bases, with 18 bases left in between. Germline V gene lookup returns CDR1 SGHAT and CDR2 FQDESV (reference sequence). CDR3 length: 16 residues. In nucleotides, the CDR3 is TGTGCCAGCAGCACCCGGCTGGACAGCAGAACAGATACGCAGTATTTT. Translating it yields CASSTRLDSRTDTQYF.

This clonotype was seen repeatedly, ten times or more. The chain combines TRBV19 with TRBJ1-2; D unresolved. The germline V and J ends were trimmed by 4 bases and 4 bases, with 4 bases remaining between them. CDR1 is LNHDA and CDR2 is SQIVND in the germline V gene (reference sequence). The CDR3 consists of 11 residues. CDR3 nucleotide sequence: TGTGCCAGTAGTAGGTCCTATGGCTACACCTTC. Amino acids: CASSRSYGYTF. Using reference TRBV19 and TRBJ1-2 for the parts outside the CDR3, the full variable domain is DGGITQSPKYLFRKEGQNVTLSCEQNLNHDAMYWYRQDPGQGLRLIYYSQIVNDFQKGDIAEGYSVSREKKESFPLTVTSAQKNPTAFYLCASSRSYGYTFGSGTRLTVV.